Presented here are 15 T cell receptor beta chains from one specimen sequenced in a study of blood T cell repertoires in COVID-19 (TCRdb year 2020). The receptor library was made with the immunoSEQ multiplex PCR assay. Held by TCRdb, this immuneACCESS table contains in-frame sequences only and omits some clones. Under half of the omission traces to an unresolved V gene where checked; the cause of the rest is unknown. For this sample there are roughly 200,000 clones; about 85% appear just once. The ten biggest clones cover 4.5% to 5% of the sample. Material: peripheral blood. The receptors come from a woman aged 80 or older with acute or convalescent COVID-19.

In DNA, the CDR3 is TGTGCCAGCAGCGCCCAAGGGACAGGGCTTGGAAACACCATATATTTT. This sequence encodes CASSAQGTGLGNTIYF. The chain couples TRBV9 to TRBJ1-3, with 9 bases that match TRBD1. The germline CDR1 and CDR2 sequences are SGDLS and YYNGEE. The V and J ends lost 3 bases and 3 bases, in that order; junction bases with no gene match: 7. The CDR3 has 16 amino acids.

This chain uses TRBV19 with TRBJ1-2; 7 bases match TRBD1. CDR1 and CDR2 (germline): LNHDA, SQIVND (reference sequence). The CDR3 consists of 15 residues. V lost 5 bases to trimming and J lost 5 bases; unmatched junction nucleotides: 11. This CDR3 is CASSRVMAGGYGYTF. The CDR3 DNA reads TGTGCCAGTAGTCGCGTAATGGCAGGGGGGTATGGCTACACCTTC.

The chain is built from TRBV12-3 or TRBV12-4 and TRBJ2-1; 10 bases agree with TRBD1. J gave up 5 bases and V 8 bases, and 3 bases lay outside the gene matches. CDR3 length equals 13 residues. CDR3 amino acids: CASRQGADNEQFF. As DNA, the CDR3 is TGTGCCAGCCGACAGGGGGCGGACAATGAGCAGTTCTTC.

V and J are TRBV19 and TRBJ1-1; a weak D match, TRBD1 (6 bases). From germline, CDR1 is LNHDA and CDR2 SQIVND (reference sequence). CDR3 length: 14 residues. Trimming removed 4 bases from V and 6 bases from J, with 15 bases in between. In DNA, the CDR3 is TGTGCCAGTAGTAATGGGGGCGCGTTCGCTGAAGCTTTCTTT. Residues: CASSNGGAFAEAFF.

The V and J genes are TRBV14 and TRBJ2-5; no reliable D call. The CDR3 length is 13 residues. Trimming took 0 bases from V and 5 from J, leaving 7 bases between them. The germline V gene encodes CDR1 SGHDN and CDR2 FVKESK. The CDR3 loop is CASSQDLEETQYF. In nucleotides, the CDR3 is TGTGCCAGCAGCCAAGACTTGGAGGAGACCCAGTACTTC.

The count of this clone is one. The V and J genes are TRBV5-5 and TRBJ1-4, with 8 bases that match TRBD1. The CDR3 is 14 amino acids. With 0 bases clipped from V and 5 bases from J, the junction kept 0 bases outside the gene matches. CDR1 is SGHKS and CDR2 is YYEKEE in the germline V gene (reference sequence). The CDR3 is CASSLGTGNEKLFF. The CDR3 nucleotides are TGTGCCAGCAGCTTGGGGACAGGGAATGAAAAACTGTTTTTT.

The chain employs TRBV19 and TRBJ1-4, with D possibly being TRBD1 (6 bases). V was cut by 7 bases and J by 8 bases, with 17 bases left in between. Germline loops: CDR1 LNHDA, CDR2 SQIVND (reference sequence). This CDR3 has 14 residues. CDR3 coding DNA: TGTGCCAGTAAGGTAGCACAGGGAAGGGAAAAACTGTTTTTT. It yields the protein CASKVAQGREKLFF. Full variable domain (outside the CDR3, taken from reference TRBV19 and TRBJ1-4): DGGITQSPKYLFRKEGQNVTLSCEQNLNHDAMYWYRQDPGQGLRLIYYSQIVNDFQKGDIAEGYSVSREKKESFPLTVTSAQKNPTAFYLCASKVAQGREKLFFGSGTQLSVL.

This chain uses TRBV6-2 or TRBV6-3 with TRBJ2-4; TRBD2 aligns across 12 bases. The CDR3 sequence is 18 residues long. The germline V gene has CDR1 MNHEY and CDR2 SVGEGT. V trimming: 2 bases; J trimming: 0 bases; junction bases outside the gene matches: 5. CDR3 protein: CASSYPTSGSLAKNIQYF. The CDR3 region has the DNA TGTGCCAGCAGTTACCCGACTAGCGGGAGCCTAGCCAAAAACATTCAGTACTTC.

J is TRBJ1-2 and V is TRBV30, with TRBD1 matching over 8 bases. Germline V lookup: CDR1 GTSNPN, CDR2 SVGIG (reference sequence). CDR3 length equals 12 residues. J lost 8 bases, V lost 1 base, and 3 bases had no gene match. Here the CDR3 reads CAWSGTGPGYTF. CDR3 coding DNA: TGTGCCTGGAGTGGGACAGGGCCAGGCTACACCTTC. The full variable domain, with the rest looked up from reference TRBV30 and TRBJ1-2, is SQTIHQWPATLVQPVGSPLSLECTVEGTSNPNLYWYRQAAGRGLQLLFYSVGIGQISSEVPQNLSASRPQDRQFILSSKKLLLSDSGFYLCAWSGTGPGYTFGSGTRLTVV.

In the case of this clone: Other nucleotide sequences in the sample specify the same CDR3. This chain connects TRBV18 to TRBJ1-5; D may be TRBD1 (5 bases). There are 15 residues in the CDR3. Germline V CDR1 and CDR2: KGHSH, LQKENI. V lost 3 bases and J lost 0, with 9 bases in between. The CDR3 here is CASSPTEYSNQPQHF. Here the CDR3 DNA reads TGTGCCAGCTCACCGACAGAATATAGCAATCAGCCCCAGCATTTT.

V usage is TRBV18 and J usage is TRBJ1-3; 7 bases agree with TRBD1. The J segment lost 6 bases and the V segment lost 6 bases, leaving 8 bases of the junction unmatched. CDR3 length: 14 residues. Germline CDR1 is KGHSH and CDR2 is LQKENI. CDR3 sequence reads: CASSPGQAPNTIYF. CDR3 nucleotides: TGTGCCAGCTCCCCCGGACAGGCGCCAAACACCATATATTTT.

The chain combines TRBV9 with TRBJ1-1; maybe TRBD1 (5 bases). V was clipped by 2 bases and J by 4 bases, with 15 bases between them. CDR1 is SGDLS and CDR2 is YYNGEE in the germline V gene. The CDR3 is made up of 15 amino acids. DNA for the CDR3: TGTGCCAGCAGCGTGGGTAGCCAGGGTGTCACTGAAGCTTTCTTT. Its translation: CASSVGSQGVTEAFF.

Only a few counts were recorded for this clone. The chain employs TRBV7-2 and TRBJ2-5, with TRBD1 as a possible D gene (5 bases). Germline V CDR1 and CDR2: SGHTA, FQGNSA. The CDR3 has 14 amino acids. V lost 1 base and J lost 5, with 11 bases in between. The CDR3 sequence: CASSLVVGLETQYF. The CDR3 region has the DNA TGTGCCAGCAGCTTAGTGGTGGGGCTGGAGACCCAGTACTTC.

The genes are TRBV11-2 and TRBJ2-3; 7 nucleotides line up with TRBD1. This CDR3 contains 15 residues. Per germline, CDR1 SGHAT and CDR2 FQNNGV. Germline trimming cut 1 base from V and 1 base from J; bases unmatched to any gene: 2. Here the CDR3 reads CASSLGQGGTDTQYF. For the CDR3, the DNA is TGTGCCAGCAGCTTAGGGCAGGGGGGCACAGATACGCAGTATTTT.

This chain uses TRBV3-1 (or the pseudogene TRBV3-2) with TRBJ2-1; possibly TRBD2 for D (6 bases). The length of the CDR3 is 14 residues. Trimming took off 0 bases at V and 9 bases at J, with 12 bases between the two ends. Looked up from germline, CDR1 is LGHDT and CDR2 is YNNKEL (reference sequence). CDR3 protein: CASSQDSPGGEQFF. The CDR3, as DNA: TGTGCCAGCAGCCAAGATTCCCCCGGGGGTGAGCAGTTCTTC.